There are a few counts of the clone carrying this T cell receptor (beta chain). Original data processing: Estimation of nucleated cell counts relied on the amplification of reference gene primers. TCRdb's copy holds only in-frame clones and misses some; the assay was immunoSEQ multiplex PCR. Clonal size and the V and J genes are those of that table, whereas D and trimming came from the DNA. The profile shows 70,000 to 90,000 clones, roughly 82% of them singletons. The sample is drawn from a study of blood T cell repertoires in COVID-19. About the research overall: Collection of acute and convalescent COVID-19 samples took place in the United States, Italy and Spain. Sources were T cells, B-cell-depleted T cells, or PBMCs; the material itself was cDNA or gDNA.

CDR3 length equals 15 residues. V was pared by 6 bases and J by 2 bases, with 4 bases of the junction left unmatched. The germline CDR1 and CDR2 sequences are LNHDA and SQIVND (reference sequence). The chain combines TRBV19 with TRBJ1-3, with 10 bases lining up with TRBD1. The source of this sequence is a human donor in a cohort sampled during active COVID-19. The specimen sequenced was peripheral blood. Here the CDR3 reads CASSWTGGTGNTIYF. The CDR3 DNA reads as TGTGCCAGTAGCTGGACAGGGGGGACTGGAAACACCATATATTTT.